This T cell receptor beta chain was recorded in a study of neoadjuvant anti-PD-1 for oral cavity cancer. Study as a whole: Most patients had three to four biweekly doses of 3 mg/kg nivolumab before resection. Patients without progression got a fourth dose around day 43.

Data came from immunoSEQ multiplex PCR; TCRdb stores just in-frame clones and leaves some out. The sample lists approximately 15,000 clones; around 74% were seen once. The time point is: after neoadjuvant nivolumab, at surgical resection. Analysis of PBMCs was direct, with no culture step. The source material was PBMCs, sampled after nivolumab (anti-PD-1) treatment. This TCR came from a person between 40 and 85 years old with oral cavity squamous cell carcinoma.

The CDR3 DNA reads TGTGCCAGCAGTGTCAGGACAGCTCAAGAGACCCAGTACTTC. This codes for CASSVRTAQETQYF. The chain is built from TRBV6-1 and TRBJ2-5, with D perhaps TRBD1 (6 bases). V lost 4 bases, J lost 2 bases, and 11 bases lay in between. The CDR3 length is 14 residues. The germline CDR1 and CDR2 sequences are MNHNS and SASEGT.